This T cell receptor beta chain appears in the sequencing data of a study of spatial heterogeneity in lung cancer. Study context: Detection of beta-chain sequences consistently exceeded that of alpha-chain sequences.

Specified time point: sample taken at primary tumor resection. The sequenced material consisted of unsorted whole RNA from tumor, nontumor lung or frozen PBMC. From the 5' RACE reads, TCRdb called clonotypes with MiXCR, one entry per CDR3 protein. The sample shows about 17,000 distinct CDR3 sequences, about 20% of them seen only once. The germline V gene encodes CDR1 LGHDT and CDR2 YNNKEL (reference sequence). The J segment lost 8 bases and the V segment lost 3 bases, leaving 5 bases of the junction unmatched. The CDR3 totals 14 residues. The chain has TRBV3-1 and TRBJ2-1; TRBD2 matches 9 bases. The sequence was collected from a male donor with early-stage non-small cell lung cancer. The specimen comprised PBMCs, sampled at surgery. The CDR3 nucleotides are TGTGCCAGCAGCCAGTCTAGCGGGGACCATGAGCAGTTCTTC. Encoded protein: CASSQSSGDHEQFF.